The entry below gives a single T cell receptor beta chain sequence along with its context. This specimen comes from a study of T cell responses to AZD1222 COVID-19 vaccine. Some clones are missing from TCRdb's copy, which holds only in-frame ones; the method was immunoSEQ multiplex PCR. The table lists fewer than 110,000 clones, about 92% of them singletons. The CDR3 is 15 residues long. The V gene's germline CDR1 is MNHEY and CDR2 SVGAGI. Trimming left V 4 bases short and J 4 bases short, with 17 bases between. Here the sequenced sample was peripheral blood, taken 28 days after the second AZD1222 dose. This TCR was recovered from an adult who received the AZD1222 COVID-19 vaccine. V usage is TRBV6-5 and J usage is TRBJ2-7; D gene unclear. The CDR3 bases are TGTGCCAGCAGTTCACTTAGACGCTCGACTTACGAGCAGTACTTC. Its protein is CASSSLRRSTYEQYF.